This T cell receptor beta chain originates from a study of tumor and adjacent non-tumor tissue in lung cancer. Study as a whole: Aged about 31 to 80 years, patients included roughly 10 men and roughly 5 women with stage I to III disease.

This sample's RNA came from whole unsorted tissue. Study results and limitations: Shorter survival was associated with higher TCR diversity in tumors.

About this clonotype: Its matching antigen is unknown. The junction and the germline gene differ at one end; a read error may be behind it.

Germline V gene sequence: CDR1 SGHAT, CDR2 FQNNGV. The CDR3 sequence is 17 residues long. A modified ARM-PCR protocol with three rounds of nested PCR amplified TCRbeta. TCRdb re-called the multiplex PCR reads through MiXCR, storing one row per CDR3 protein. The sample has about 85,000 distinct CDR3 sequences, around two thirds seen once. Sequenced input: lung tumor tissue. This chain joins TRBV11-2 and TRBJ2-5; 7 bases agree with TRBD2. The receptor comes from a man between 65 and 85 years old with non-small cell lung cancer. The CDR3 region has the DNA TGTGCCAGCATCTTAGCCTCAGGCGGGAGCCCGGGGGTGACCCAGTACTTC. Its translation: CASILASGGSPGVTQYF.